This entry describes one TCR beta chain. Its antigen remains unidentified. CDR1 MGHDK and CDR2 SYGVNS come from the germline V gene. V lost 4 bases and J 3 bases, leaving 16 bases between the germline ends. CDR3 size: 15 residues. A minimum of one pre-ART and two post-ART PBMC samples existed for each donor. This entry is derived from a study of long-term antiretroviral therapy in people with HIV. Study results and limitations: The study found narrower CDR3 length ranges in HIV repertoires than in controls. Diversity measured after ART increased yet remained under transplant donor controls. The repertoire was dominated at all time points by clones expanded before ART.

Run at survey level, the immunoSEQ assay was version v3.0. The method was immunoSEQ multiplex PCR; TCRdb's version includes in-frame clones alone and lacks a portion of them. The sample contains more than 15,000 clones, around 81% of which appear only once. This specimen was unsorted PBMCs, taken 2.9 years after starting antiretroviral therapy. This clonotype was obtained from a woman aged 25-40 years with HIV. The J gene is TRBJ2-7, the V gene TRBV25-1, with D perhaps matching TRBD1 or TRBD2 (5 bases each). The DNA for the CDR3 is TGTGCCAGCAGTGGCCGGGACCGTATACGCTACGAGCAGTACGTC. It is translated as CASSGRDRIRYEQYV.